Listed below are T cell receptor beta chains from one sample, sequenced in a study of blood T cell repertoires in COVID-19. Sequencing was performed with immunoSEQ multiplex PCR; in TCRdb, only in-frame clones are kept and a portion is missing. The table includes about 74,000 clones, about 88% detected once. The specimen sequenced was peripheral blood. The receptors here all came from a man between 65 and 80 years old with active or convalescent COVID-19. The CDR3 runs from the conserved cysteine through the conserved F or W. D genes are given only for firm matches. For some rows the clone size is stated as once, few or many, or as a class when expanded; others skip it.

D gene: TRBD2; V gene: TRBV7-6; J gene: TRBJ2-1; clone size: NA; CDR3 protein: CASSSRPRSSGGAGEQFF; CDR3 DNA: TGTGCCAGCAGCTCAAGACCGAGGAGTAGCGGGGGGGCAGGGGAGCAGTTCTTC
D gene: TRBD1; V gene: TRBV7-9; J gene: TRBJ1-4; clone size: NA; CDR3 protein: CASSGGQEIEKLFF; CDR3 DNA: TGTGCCAGCAGCGGGGGACAGGAAATTGAAAAACTGTTTTTT
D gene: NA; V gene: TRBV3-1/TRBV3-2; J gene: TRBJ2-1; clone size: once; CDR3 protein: CASSQDMVSEQFF; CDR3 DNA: TGTGCCAGCAGCCAAGATATGGTCAGTGAGCAGTTCTTC
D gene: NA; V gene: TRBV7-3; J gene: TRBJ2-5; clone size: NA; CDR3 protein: CASSLGSATRWYF; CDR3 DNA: TGTGCCAGCAGCTTAGGTTCGGCCACCAGGTGGTACTTC
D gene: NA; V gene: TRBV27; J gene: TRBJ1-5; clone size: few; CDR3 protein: CATRQTGNQPQHF; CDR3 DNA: TGTGCCACCAGGCAGACTGGCAATCAGCCCCAGCATTTT
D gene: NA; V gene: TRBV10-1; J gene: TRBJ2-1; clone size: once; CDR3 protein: CASSVANEQFF; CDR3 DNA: TGCGCCAGCAGTGTAGCCAATGAGCAGTTCTTC
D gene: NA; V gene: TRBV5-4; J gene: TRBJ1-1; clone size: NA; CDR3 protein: CASSPRGTNTEAFF; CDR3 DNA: TGTGCCAGCAGCCCTCGAGGTACGAACACTGAAGCTTTCTTT
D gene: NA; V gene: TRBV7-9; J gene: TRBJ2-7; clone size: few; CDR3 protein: CAITGSVEQYF; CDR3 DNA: TGTGCCATAACAGGGTCCGTCGAGCAGTACTTC
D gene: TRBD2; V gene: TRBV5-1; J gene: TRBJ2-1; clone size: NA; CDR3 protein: CASQTGTSGRIYNEQFF; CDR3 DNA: TGCGCCAGCCAAACCGGGACTAGCGGGAGGATCTACAATGAGCAGTTCTTC
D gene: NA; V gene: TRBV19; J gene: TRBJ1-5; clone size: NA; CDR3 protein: CASSSVSGNQPQHF; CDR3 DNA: TGTGCCAGTAGTAGCGTGTCGGGCAATCAGCCCCAGCATTTT
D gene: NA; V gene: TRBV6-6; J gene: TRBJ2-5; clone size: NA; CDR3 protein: CASSYSGSANQETQYF; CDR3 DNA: TGTGCCAGCAGTTACTCGGGTAGCGCCAACCAAGAGACCCAGTACTTC
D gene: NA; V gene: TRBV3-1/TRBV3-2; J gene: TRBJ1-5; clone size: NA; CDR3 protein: CASSQDFTGVIQPQHF; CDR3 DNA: TGTGCCAGCAGCCAAGATTTTACGGGGGTTATTCAGCCCCAGCATTTT
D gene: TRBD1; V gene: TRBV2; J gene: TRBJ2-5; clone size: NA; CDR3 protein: CASNVMGTGGETQYF; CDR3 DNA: TGTGCCAGCAACGTTATGGGGACAGGGGGAGAGACCCAGTACTTC
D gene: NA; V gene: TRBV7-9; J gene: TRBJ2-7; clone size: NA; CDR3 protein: CASSFKTGEGYEQYF; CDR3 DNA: TGTGCCAGCAGCTTTAAGACAGGGGAGGGCTACGAGCAGTACTTC
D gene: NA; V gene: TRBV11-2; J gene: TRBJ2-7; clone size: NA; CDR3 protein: CASSLGLNSYEQYF; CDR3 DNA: TGTGCCAGCAGCTTAGGACTGAACTCCTACGAGCAGTACTTC
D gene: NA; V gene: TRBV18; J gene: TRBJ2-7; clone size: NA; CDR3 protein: CASSDLQGYEQYF; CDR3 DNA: TGTGCCAGCTCTGACCTCCAGGGGTACGAGCAGTACTTC
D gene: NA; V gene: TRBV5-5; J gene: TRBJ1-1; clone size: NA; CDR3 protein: CASRMTLNTEAFF; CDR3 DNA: TGTGCCAGCAGGATGACACTTAACACTGAAGCTTTCTTT
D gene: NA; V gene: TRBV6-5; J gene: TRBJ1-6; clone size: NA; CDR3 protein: CASSYRAGYNSPLHF; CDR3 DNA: TGTGCCAGCAGTTACCGGGCAGGGTACAATTCACCCCTCCACTTT
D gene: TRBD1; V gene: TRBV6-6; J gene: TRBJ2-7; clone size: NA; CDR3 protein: CASSYRQGAPQYF; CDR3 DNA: TGTGCCAGCAGTTACAGACAGGGCGCCCCGCAGTACTTC
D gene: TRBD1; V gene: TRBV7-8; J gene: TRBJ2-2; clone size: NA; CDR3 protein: CASSLVNRGTGELFF; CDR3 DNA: TGTGCCAGCAGCTTAGTCAACAGGGGCACCGGGGAGCTGTTTTTT
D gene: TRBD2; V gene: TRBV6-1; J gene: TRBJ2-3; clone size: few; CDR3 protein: CASSETTSGGTDTQYF; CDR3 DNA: TGTGCCAGCAGTGAAACTACTAGCGGGGGAACAGATACGCAGTATTTT
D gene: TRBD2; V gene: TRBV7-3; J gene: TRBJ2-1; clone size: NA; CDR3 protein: CASSLFGTSGSGAYNEQFF; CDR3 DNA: TGTGCCAGCAGCCTTTTCGGGACTAGCGGGAGTGGCGCCTACAATGAGCAGTTCTTC
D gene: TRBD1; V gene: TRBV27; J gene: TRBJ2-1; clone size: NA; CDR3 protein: CASSSIRGQGHNEQFF; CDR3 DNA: TGTGCCAGCAGTTCCATCAGAGGACAGGGGCACAATGAGCAGTTCTTC
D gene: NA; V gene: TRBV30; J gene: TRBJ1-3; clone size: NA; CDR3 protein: CAWSSGGGGNTIYF; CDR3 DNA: TGTGCCTGGAGTTCTGGGGGAGGTGGAAACACCATATATTTT
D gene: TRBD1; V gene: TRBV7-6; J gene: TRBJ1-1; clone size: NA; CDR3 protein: CASSRTGTVNTEAFF; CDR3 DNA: TGTGCCAGCAGCCGAACCGGGACAGTGAACACTGAAGCTTTCTTT
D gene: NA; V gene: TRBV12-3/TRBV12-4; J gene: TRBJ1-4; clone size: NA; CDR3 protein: CASSLAPLEKLFF; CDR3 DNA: TGTGCCAGCAGTTTAGCCCCTCTAGAAAAACTGTTTTTT
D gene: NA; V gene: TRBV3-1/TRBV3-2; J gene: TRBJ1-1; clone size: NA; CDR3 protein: CASSQDSVEAFF; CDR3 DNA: TGTGCCAGCAGCCAAGATTCGGTTGAAGCTTTCTTT
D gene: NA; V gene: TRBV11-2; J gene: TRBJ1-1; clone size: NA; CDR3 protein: CASSFLAGGAEAFF; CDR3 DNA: TGTGCCAGCAGCTTCCTAGCTGGCGGCGCTGAAGCTTTCTTT
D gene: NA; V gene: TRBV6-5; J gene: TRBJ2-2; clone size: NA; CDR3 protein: CASSLGLHTGELFF; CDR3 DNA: TGTGCCAGCAGCCTCGGACTCCACACCGGGGAGCTGTTTTTT
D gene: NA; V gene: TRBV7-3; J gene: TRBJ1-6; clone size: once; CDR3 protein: CASSFNNSPLHF; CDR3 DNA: TGTGCCAGCAGCTTTAATAATTCACCCCTCCACTTT
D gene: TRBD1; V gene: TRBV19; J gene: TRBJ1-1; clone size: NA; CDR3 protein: CASSIRDRVSEAFF; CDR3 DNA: TGTGCCAGTAGTATCCGGGACAGGGTCTCTGAAGCTTTCTTT
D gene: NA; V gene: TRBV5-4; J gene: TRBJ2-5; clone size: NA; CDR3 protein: CASSLDRGGKTQYF; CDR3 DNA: TGTGCCAGCAGCTTAGACAGGGGAGGGAAGACCCAGTACTTC
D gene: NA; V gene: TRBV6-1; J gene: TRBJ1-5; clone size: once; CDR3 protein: CASSESVVVNQPQHF; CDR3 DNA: TGTGCCAGCAGTGAATCAGTCGTTGTCAATCAGCCCCAGCATTTT
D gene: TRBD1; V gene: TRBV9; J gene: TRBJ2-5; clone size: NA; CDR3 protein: CASSVDTGDQETQYF; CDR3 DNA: TGTGCCAGCAGCGTAGACACAGGGGATCAAGAGACCCAGTACTTC
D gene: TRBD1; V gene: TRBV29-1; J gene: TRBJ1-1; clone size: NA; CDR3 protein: CSVEDPGQGLGNTEAFF; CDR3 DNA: TGCAGCGTTGAAGACCCGGGACAGGGGCTGGGGAACACTGAAGCTTTCTTT
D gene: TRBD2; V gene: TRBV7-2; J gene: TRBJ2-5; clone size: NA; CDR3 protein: CASSSGLAGWETQYF; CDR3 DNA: TGTGCCAGCAGCTCGGGACTAGCGGGGTGGGAGACCCAGTACTTC
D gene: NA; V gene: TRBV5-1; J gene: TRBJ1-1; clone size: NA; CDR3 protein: CASSVRGLVDTEAFF; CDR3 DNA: TGCGCCAGCAGCGTCAGGGGTTTAGTTGACACTGAAGCTTTCTTT
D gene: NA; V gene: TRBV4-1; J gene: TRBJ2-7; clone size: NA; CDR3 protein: CASSQGRGSSYEQYF; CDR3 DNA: TGCGCCAGCAGCCAGGGACGGGGGTCCTCCTACGAGCAGTACTTC
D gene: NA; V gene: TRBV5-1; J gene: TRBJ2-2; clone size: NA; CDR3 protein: CASSLSQGNLGELFF; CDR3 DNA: TGCGCCAGCAGCTTGAGCCAGGGAAACTTAGGGGAGCTGTTTTTT
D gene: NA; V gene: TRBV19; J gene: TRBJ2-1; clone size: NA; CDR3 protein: CASSFSRYNEQFF; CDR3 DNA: TGTGCCAGTAGTTTTTCTAGGTACAATGAGCAGTTCTTC
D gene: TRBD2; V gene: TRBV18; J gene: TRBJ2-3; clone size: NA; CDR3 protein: CASRPGGVAETQYF; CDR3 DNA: TGTGCCAGCCGGCCCGGGGGGGTGGCTGAGACGCAGTATTTT
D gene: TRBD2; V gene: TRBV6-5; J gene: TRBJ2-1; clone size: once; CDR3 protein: CASSSGGTSGRAVQFF; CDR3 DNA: TGTGCCAGCAGTTCCGGAGGGACTAGCGGGAGGGCCGTGCAGTTCTTC
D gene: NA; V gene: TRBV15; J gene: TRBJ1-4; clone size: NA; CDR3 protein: CATSRALAGEKLFF; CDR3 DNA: TGTGCCACCAGCAGGGCCCTTGCGGGTGAAAAACTGTTTTTT
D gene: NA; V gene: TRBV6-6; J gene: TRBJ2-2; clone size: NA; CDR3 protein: CASSSPMGLAGELFF; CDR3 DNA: TGTGCCAGCAGTTCCCCTATGGGCCTGGCCGGGGAGCTGTTTTTT
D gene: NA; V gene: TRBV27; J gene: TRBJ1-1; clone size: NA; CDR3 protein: CASSLRRGGEAFF; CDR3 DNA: TGTGCCAGCAGTTTACGAAGGGGAGGTGAAGCTTTCTTT
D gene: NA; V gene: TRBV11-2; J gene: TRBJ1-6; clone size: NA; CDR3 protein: CASSLDPGVSSPLHF; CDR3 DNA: TGTGCCAGCAGCTTAGATCCCGGCGTTAGCTCACCCCTCCACTTT